This T cell receptor (beta chain) was recorded in a study of cytomegalovirus exposure and HLA in healthy donors. Use of 60 Vbeta and 13 Jbeta primers characterized the PCR. Measured with immunoSEQ multiplex PCR; TCRdb has only the in-frame clones, and not every one. The table has over 150,000 clones, 75% to 85% seen once; the top ten hold approximately 1.5%. Findings of the study overall: The authors considered a cluster of highly shared sequence variants likely to be a sequencing artifact.

Among the donors, all were healthy bone marrow donors. The V gene's germline CDR1 is MNHEY and CDR2 SVGAGI. The CDR3 length is 14 residues. V was cut by 0 bases and J by 7 bases, with 12 bases left in between. As for this clone: The antigen is not known.

The receptor's source is a woman aged 25 to 45 in good health and CMV-seropositive. The sequencing sample was made of PBMCs. The chain has TRBV6-5 and TRBJ1-2; weak D call: TRBD1 (6 bases). The CDR3 region has the DNA TGTGCCAGCAGTTACTCGGGCAGGGGCGGTGGCTACACCTTC. It specifies CASSYSGRGGGYTF.